This TCR beta chain is drawn from a study of control samples from healthy donors and cancer patients. Generated by immunoSEQ multiplex PCR, the TCRdb table keeps only in-frame clones and is missing some. The profile shows around 190,000 clones, about 90% of them singletons. This CDR3 spans 15 amino acids. CDR1 is GTSNPN, CDR2 SVGIG, per germline (reference sequence). Trimming removed 0 bases at V and 2 bases at J, with 11 bases between. Sequenced: blood. The chain uses TRBV30 and TRBJ1-5; TRBD1 is a possible D gene (5 bases). This clonotype was sampled from a woman aged 45-59 years in good health. The CDR3 region has the DNA TGTGCCTGGAGTGTAGGGGTGGGTCGCAATCAGCCCCAGCATTTT. Translation gives CAWSVGVGRNQPQHF.